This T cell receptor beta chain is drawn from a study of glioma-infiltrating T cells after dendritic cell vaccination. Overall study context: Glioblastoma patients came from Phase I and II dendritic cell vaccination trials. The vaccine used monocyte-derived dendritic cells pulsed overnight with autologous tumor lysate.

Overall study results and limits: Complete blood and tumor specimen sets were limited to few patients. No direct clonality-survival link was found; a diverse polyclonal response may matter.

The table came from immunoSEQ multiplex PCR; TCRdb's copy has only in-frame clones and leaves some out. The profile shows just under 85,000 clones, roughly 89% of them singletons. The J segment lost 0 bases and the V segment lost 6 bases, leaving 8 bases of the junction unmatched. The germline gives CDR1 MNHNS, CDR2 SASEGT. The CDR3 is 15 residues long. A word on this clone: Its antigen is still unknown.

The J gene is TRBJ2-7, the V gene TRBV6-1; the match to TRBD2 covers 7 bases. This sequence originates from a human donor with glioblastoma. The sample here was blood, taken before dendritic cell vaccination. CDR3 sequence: CASRSSGDLSYEQYF. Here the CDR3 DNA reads TGTGCCAGCAGGTCTAGCGGCGACCTCTCCTACGAGCAGTACTTC.